This T cell receptor (beta chain) originates from a study of blood T cells in healthy people across ages. General study results and limits: TCR beta diversity, measured per million T cells, fell in a roughly linear way with age. The long-lived group displayed more naive CD4+ cells, plus higher diversity, than the aged donors did.

It was around 10 milliliters of peripheral blood that were drawn from each donor. Total RNA was extracted at no less than 6 micrograms per sample. For the second PCR, which ran for about 6 to 11 cycles, a sample-barcoded 5' primer and a J-beta primer mix were used. MiXCR, applied by TCRdb to the 5' RACE reads, yields one record per CDR3 protein. The sample has about 1,500,000 distinct CDR3 sequences, about 43% seen once. Remarks on this clonotype: Its antigen is as yet unknown.

The CDR3 runs to 15 residues. Trimming left V 6 bases short and J 3 bases short, with 18 bases between. The chain carries TRBV12-3 or TRBV12-4 and TRBJ2-7; D gene unclear. The clonotype was recovered from a woman between 18 and 30 years old in good health. Material: blood. The DNA for the CDR3 is TGTGCCAGCAGCCCCGATCCCTATGGGGACTACGAGCAGTACTTC. It specifies CASSPDPYGDYEQYF.